Listed below are T cell receptor beta chains from one sample, sequenced in a study of HIV-infected children after antiretroviral therapy interruption. Via MiXCR, TCRdb re-called the 3' RACE reads, giving one row per CDR3 protein. The sample shows some 90,000 distinct CDR3 sequences, 6% to 8.5% of them seen only once. The source was CD45RA+ CD4+ T cells from PBMCs, pooled from several time points, collected from a donor given antiretroviral therapy, either interrupted or continuous. Every receptor here comes from a pool of human donors with HIV. CDR3s include the opening cysteine and the closing phenylalanine or tryptophan. A D gene is named only where the DNA matches it firmly. Size tells how often a clone was seen (once, few, many) or the class of an expanded clone, and some rows leave it out.

>few|TRBD1|TRBJ1-2|TRBV12-3/TRBV12-4
CASSPRGPGGYTF
TGTGCCAGCAGCCCCAGGGGGCCGGGGGGCTACACCTTC
>many|-|TRBJ2-1|TRBV7-2
CASSWGYNEQFF
TGTGCCAGCAGCTGGGGCTACAATGAGCAGTTCTTC
>-|-|TRBJ2-6|TRBV5-1
CASSLGPSGANVLTF
TGCGCCAGCAGCTTGGGGCCCTCTGGGGCCAACGTCCTGACTTTC
>few|-|TRBJ2-5|TRBV6-5
CASSYNPGETQYF
TGTGCCAGCAGTTACAACCCGGGGGAGACCCAGTACTTC
>many|-|TRBJ1-3|TRBV19
CASSIELGNTIYF
TGTGCCAGTAGTATCGAACTTGGAAACACCATATATTTT
>many|-|TRBJ1-2|TRBV5-4
CASSLAGDNYGYTF
TGTGCCAGCAGCTTGGCCGGGGATAACTATGGCTACACCTTC
>few|-|TRBJ1-1|TRBV7-9
CASSFRGMNTEAFF
TGTGCCAGCAGCTTCAGGGGCATGAACACTGAAGCTTTCTTT
>few|-|TRBJ2-1|TRBV7-2
CASSLAGAGDEQFF
TGTGCCAGCAGCTTAGCGGGAGCAGGGGATGAGCAGTTCTTC
>many|TRBD1|TRBJ2-1|TRBV27
CASSFQGSDRSSYNEQFF
TGTGCCAGCAGTTTTCAAGGGTCGGACAGGAGCTCCTACAATGAGCAGTTCTTC
>many|TRBD2|TRBJ2-1|TRBV5-5
CASGARTSSYNEQFF
TGTGCCAGCGGGGCTCGGACTAGCTCCTACAATGAGCAGTTCTTC
>many|-|TRBJ2-7|TRBV5-1
CASSLSGNSYEQYF
TGCGCCAGCAGCTTGTCAGGGAACTCCTACGAGCAGTACTTC
>many|-|TRBJ2-7|TRBV6-5
CASSPAARGYEQYF
TGTGCCAGCAGTCCTGCGGCCAGGGGCTACGAGCAGTACTTC
>many|-|TRBJ1-3|TRBV19
CASSREVAGNTIYF
TGTGCCAGTAGTCGGGAGGTAGCTGGAAACACCATATATTTT
>few|-|TRBJ2-7|TRBV27
CASSQGVQAYEQYF
TGTGCCAGCAGCCAGGGCGTTCAGGCCTACGAGCAGTACTTC
>few|-|TRBJ1-2|TRBV7-8
CASSPRGHNYGYTF
TGTGCCAGCAGCCCCCGGGGACATAACTATGGCTACACCTTC
>few|-|TRBJ1-2|TRBV11-3
CASSLGSGHGYTF
TGTGCCAGCAGCTTAGGGTCCGGACATGGCTACACCTTC
>few|-|TRBJ2-1|TRBV7-2
CASSPSSRGSSYNEQFF
TGTGCCAGCAGCCCAAGCTCTAGGGGGAGCTCCTACAATGAGCAGTTCTTC
>few|TRBD1|TRBJ1-6|TRBV7-3
CASSLRDSNSPLHF
TGTGCCAGCAGCTTAAGGGACAGTAATTCACCCCTCCACTTT
>-|-|TRBJ1-3|TRBV19
CATRAALISGNTIYF
TGTGCCACCCGGGCGGCCCTTATTTCTGGAAACACCATATATTTT
>many|TRBD1|TRBJ2-1|TRBV5-5
CASSKITGGIYNEQFF
TGTGCCAGCAGTAAGATCACAGGGGGAATTTACAATGAGCAGTTCTTC
>many|TRBD1|TRBJ2-7|TRBV23-1
CASSQWLGTGAGYEQYF
TGCGCCAGCAGTCAATGGCTCGGGACAGGGGCGGGATACGAGCAGTACTTC
>many|TRBD1|TRBJ2-7|TRBV2
CASLWDRQGEDYEQYF
TGTGCCAGCCTGTGGGACCGACAGGGGGAAGACTACGAGCAGTACTTC
>few|-|TRBJ1-4|TRBV3-1
CASSGTVATNEKLFF
TGTGCCAGCAGCGGGACGGTTGCAACTAATGAAAAACTGTTTTTT
>-|TRBD1|TRBJ1-1|TRBV5-5
CASRSGTGGMNTEAFF
TGTGCCAGCAGGTCCGGGACAGGGGGAATGAACACTGAAGCTTTCTTT
>many|-|TRBJ2-7|TRBV7-2
CASSRSYYEQYF
TGTGCCAGCAGCCGTTCGTACTACGAGCAGTACTTC
>-|-|TRBJ2-3|TRBV9
CASSSLGDTQYF
TGTGCCAGCAGTTCACTTGGAGATACGCAGTATTTT
>few|-|TRBJ1-5|TRBV29-1
CSAGSEGNQPQHF
TGCAGCGCCGGGAGTGAGGGCAATCAGCCCCAGCATTTT
>many|-|TRBJ1-2|TRBV7-9
CASSLIQGGYTF
TGTGCCAGCAGCTTAATCCAGGGTGGCTACACCTTC
>many|-|TRBJ2-5|TRBV7-2
CASSLGGAQETQYF
TGTGCCAGCAGCTTAGGTGGGGCGCAAGAGACCCAGTACTTC
>few|TRBD1|TRBJ1-1|TRBV7-6
CASSLIAQGAGTTEAFF
TGTGCCAGCAGCCTAATCGCACAGGGGGCCGGAACCACTGAAGCTTTCTTT
>many|-|TRBJ2-6|TRBV6-5
CASSYSPGGGISGANVLTF
TGTGCCAGCAGTTACTCCCCTGGGGGCGGAATCTCTGGGGCCAACGTCCTGACTTTC
>many|-|TRBJ2-7|TRBV5-1
CASSLSSGAGPTYEQYF
TGCGCCAGCAGCTTGTCCTCTGGGGCAGGACCCACCTACGAGCAGTACTTC
>few|-|TRBJ2-7|TRBV24-1
CATLSVGEQYF
TGTGCCACCCTCTCCGTGGGAGAGCAGTACTTC
>many|-|TRBJ1-1|TRBV12-3/TRBV12-4
CASSFPRVEAFF
TGTGCCAGCAGTTTCCCCAGGGTGGAAGCTTTCTTT
>many|TRBD1|TRBJ1-1|TRBV7-9
CASSPGQGASAFF
TGTGCCAGCAGCCCAGGACAGGGGGCCTCAGCTTTCTTT
>many|-|TRBJ2-3|TRBV24-1
CATSDNTSTDTQYF
TGTGCCACCAGTGATAACACGTCCACAGATACGCAGTATTTT
>many|TRBD1|TRBJ2-7|TRBV3-1
CASSQIGTGTYEQYF
TGTGCCAGCAGCCAAATCGGGACAGGGACTTACGAGCAGTACTTC
>few|-|TRBJ1-5|TRBV7-2
CASSFSGIGQPQHF
TGTGCCAGCAGCTTTTCAGGGATAGGTCAGCCCCAGCATTTT
>many|-|TRBJ1-4|TRBV23-1
CASSPKSNEKLFF
TGCGCCAGCAGTCCGAAGAGTAATGAAAAACTGTTTTTT
>-|-|TRBJ1-4|TRBV19
CASSITGDRLNEKLFF
TGTGCCAGTAGTATAACCGGGGACCGACTTAATGAAAAACTGTTTTTT
>-|-|TRBJ2-3|TRBV20-1
CSARGMLDTQNF
TGCAGTGCTAGAGGGATGCTAGATACGCAGAATTTT
>many|-|TRBJ1-1|TRBV20-1
CSARVDGDEAFF
TGCAGTGCTAGAGTTGACGGCGACGAAGCTTTCTTT
>many|-|TRBJ2-7|TRBV11-3
CASSARGEQYF
TGTGCCAGCAGTGCAAGGGGGGAGCAGTACTTC
>many|-|TRBJ2-3|TRBV6-1
CAGQVGTSTDTQYF
TGTGCCGGCCAAGTTGGGACTAGCACAGATACGCAGTATTTT
>many|-|TRBJ1-2|TRBV29-1
CSVAVTGYGYTF
TGCAGCGTTGCCGTGACGGGGTACGGCTACACCTTC
>many|-|TRBJ1-1|TRBV19
CASTLQGLAAFF
TGTGCCAGTACCCTCCAAGGGTTAGCGGCTTTCTTT